These T cell receptor beta chains were read from a single sample in a study of CD8 T cells in Susac syndrome. TCRdb redid the calling of the immunoSEQ multiplex PCR reads with MiXCR, one entry per CDR3 protein. In the table there are about 200,000 distinct CDR3 sequences, approximately 95% of which are singletons. Sequencing was performed on CD4+ T cells from PBMCs. The source is a human donor in good health. The conserved cysteine and the conserved F or W are not part of the CDR3 here. Each record gives: D gene, V gene, CDR3 protein. A D gene is named only where the DNA matches it firmly.

NA	TRBV27	ASSFSFAETQY
NA	TRBV27	ASSLSGWDTQY
NA	TRBV28	ASIEGGTEAF
NA	TRBV7-2	ASSPERTQPQH
TRBD1	TRBV27	ASRWATGSGGYT
TRBD1	TRBV6-5	ASRWDRKAYEQY
TRBD2	TRBV4-2	ASSQAPGGPRETQY
TRBD1	TRBV3-1	ASSSGTGVFRAQY
TRBD1	TRBV5-4	ASSPIRTGLNTEAF
TRBD1	TRBV5-1	ASRVSTGTTYNSPLH
NA	TRBV29-1	SGRLHTEAF
TRBD1	TRBV12-3/TRBV12-4	ASSLRGNFEKLF
NA	TRBV3-1	ASSQASSVLYGYT
TRBD2	TRBV12-3/TRBV12-4	ASSLREGEQF
NA	TRBV29-1	SVGGWSDGSNEKLF
TRBD2	TRBV28	ASTAGSTDTQY
NA	TRBV2	ASSGLETRGERGYT
TRBD1	TRBV25-1	ASSGTGGYYGYT
NA	TRBV2	ASSEGPLSSYNEQF
NA	TRBV7-9	ASSLAGPDTQY
TRBD2	TRBV19	ASTGKAGGPGTDTQY
NA	TRBV30	AWKEDLTDTQY
NA	TRBV6-2/TRBV6-3	ASSFHTTGRDEQY
TRBD2	TRBV29-1	SVEVSLAGGLRTDTQY
TRBD2	TRBV19	ASTTSGRTDTQY
NA	TRBV11-2	ASSSPADTQY
NA	TRBV7-2	ASSLAYYNEQF
NA	TRBV12-3/TRBV12-4	ASSLGLSDIEPQH